These 11 T cell receptor beta chains were sequenced from one sample in a study of blood T cells in healthy people across ages. Using a J-beta primer mix together with a sample-barcoded 5' primer, a second PCR was run for roughly 7 to 11 cycles. A single record per CDR3 protein comes from TCRdb applying MiXCR to the 5' RACE reads. Among approximately 1,700,000 distinct CDR3 sequences, around 42% were seen once, and the ten largest hold under 30%. What was sequenced was blood. The receptors come from a human donor in good health.

On this clonotype itself: Germline and junction disagree at one end, which may indicate a read error. CDR3 region: CASSFEYRVDSPLHF. CDR3 nucleotides: TGCGCCAGCAGCTTTGAGTACAGGGTTGATTCACCCCTCCACTTT. The chain has TRBV5-6 and TRBJ1-6; D is possibly TRBD1 (6 bases). Germline V CDR1 and CDR2: SGHDT, YYEEEE. This CDR3 spans 15 amino acids.

This clonotype was found a few times. This chain joins TRBV30 and TRBJ2-1; D is tentatively TRBD1 or TRBD2 (5 bases each). The V end lost 2 bases, the J end lost 10 bases, and 27 bases lay between the germline ends. Germline values: CDR1 GTSNPN, CDR2 SVGIG (reference sequence). The CDR3 extends over 17 amino acids. The CDR3 bases are TGTGCCTGGAGTACAAACTGGGACCTACTAACTCAGGGAGAGCAGTTCTTC. Protein: CAWSTNWDLLTQGEQFF.

The J gene is TRBJ2-3, the V gene TRBV10-3; TRBD2 matches 8 bases. The CDR3 is made up of 14 amino acids. In germline, CDR1 is ENHRY, CDR2 SYGVKD. Losses at the gene ends were 6 bases for V and 4 bases for J; bases not matched to a gene: 6. The CDR3: CAIRTTSEADTQYF. The CDR3 DNA is TGTGCCATCAGGACGACTAGCGAGGCAGATACGCAGTATTTT.

The chain has TRBV5-1 and TRBJ2-3; D is perhaps TRBD1 (5 bases). Germline lookup yields CDR1 SGHRS and CDR2 YFSETQ. V lost 1 base and J 4 bases, leaving 10 bases between the germline ends. There are 14 residues in the CDR3. The CDR3 reads CASSLTRGADTQYF. The CDR3 nucleotides are TGCGCCAGCAGCTTGACAAGGGGTGCAGATACGCAGTATTTT.

The chain uses TRBV20-1 and TRBJ1-2, with 9 bases that match TRBD1. The CDR3 has 16 amino acids. The germline CDR1 and CDR2 sequences are DFQATT and SNEGSKA (reference sequence). The J segment lost 4 bases and the V segment lost 5 bases, leaving 14 bases of the junction unmatched. The CDR3 nucleotides read TGCAGTGCTGAACGGGACAGGGACCCCCTGGGCTATGGCTACACCTTC. Translating it yields CSAERDRDPLGYGYTF.

This clonotype occurred a few times. The chain recombines TRBV7-9 with TRBJ2-7; no clear D gene. The CDR3 consists of 15 residues. Per the germline V gene, CDR1 is SEHNR and CDR2 is FQNEAQ (reference sequence). V gave up 4 bases and J gave up 2 bases, with 15 bases separating them. The CDR3 protein is CASSSYPVGTYEQYF. The CDR3, as DNA: TGTGCCAGCAGCTCATACCCGGTTGGAACCTACGAGCAGTACTTC.

Remarks on this clonotype: A read error may produce the germline difference seen at one junction end. This rearrangement joins TRBV5-6 to TRBJ2-5, with TRBD1 matching 9 bases. Looked up from germline, CDR1 is SGHDT and CDR2 is YYEEEE. The CDR3 consists of 15 residues. DNA for the CDR3: TGTGCCGGCAGCTTGGACAGGGGTGCCGAAGAGACCCAGTACTTC. This encodes CAGSLDRGAEETQYF.

The chain carries TRBV6-2 or TRBV6-3 and TRBJ1-5; tentative D call: TRBD1 (5 bases). Looked up from germline, CDR1 is MNHEY and CDR2 is SVGEGT. Trimming left V 7 bases short and J 0 bases short, with 16 bases between. This CDR3 has 16 residues. The CDR3 DNA is TGTGCCAGCACCGAAACCTGGGGGGGTAGCAATCAGCCCCAGCATTTT. This translates into CASTETWGGSNQPQHF.

The V gene is TRBV15, the J gene TRBJ1-4; D might be TRBD1 (6 bases). The CDR3 runs 15 residues. In germline, CDR1 is LNHNV, CDR2 YYDKDF (reference sequence). The V and J ends lost 2 bases and 0 bases respectively, with 7 bases between them. CDR3 sequence reads: CATSRNRATNEKLFF. The CDR3 nucleotides read TGTGCCACCAGCAGAAACAGGGCAACTAATGAAAAACTGTTTTTT.

This clonotype was found many times. The rearrangement links TRBV6-4 to TRBJ1-1; D uncertain. From germline, CDR1 is MRHNA and CDR2 SNTAGT. This CDR3 spans 14 amino acids. V lost 6 bases, J lost 1 base, and 12 bases lay in between. The CDR3, as DNA: TGTGCCAGCAGCCAAGATTGGGGGAACACTGAAGCTTTCTTT. Its translation: CASSQDWGNTEAFF.

This clonotype was picked up a small number of times. CDR3: CASSLGLGGRIHKTYEQYF. CDR3 sequence (DNA): TGTGCCAGCAGCCTCGGGCTGGGTGGGAGGATTCACAAGACCTACGAGCAGTACTTC. This rearrangement joins TRBV5-6 to TRBJ2-7; D might be TRBD2 (6 bases). Trimming took 4 bases from V and 2 from J, leaving 28 bases between them. The CDR3 runs to 19 residues. Germline V gene data show CDR1 as SGHDT and CDR2 as YYEEEE. The variable domain in full, with the rest retrieved from reference TRBV5-6 and TRBJ2-7, is DAGVTQSPTHLIKTRGQQVTLRCSPKSGHDTVSWYQQALGQGPQFIFQYYEEEERQRGNFPDRFSGHQFPNYSSELNVNALLLGDSALYLCASSLGLGGRIHKTYEQYFGPGTRLTVT.